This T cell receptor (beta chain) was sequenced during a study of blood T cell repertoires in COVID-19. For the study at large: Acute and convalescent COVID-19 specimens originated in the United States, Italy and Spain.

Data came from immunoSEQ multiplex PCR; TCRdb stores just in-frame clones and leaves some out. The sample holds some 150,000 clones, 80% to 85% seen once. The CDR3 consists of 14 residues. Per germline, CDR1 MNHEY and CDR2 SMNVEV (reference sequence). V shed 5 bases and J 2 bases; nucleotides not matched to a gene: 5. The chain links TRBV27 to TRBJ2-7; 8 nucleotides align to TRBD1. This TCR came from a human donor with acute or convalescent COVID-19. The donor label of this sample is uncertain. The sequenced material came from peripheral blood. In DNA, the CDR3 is TGTGCCAGCAGTATTGACAGGGGTCCCTACGAGCAGTACTTC. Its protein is CASSIDRGPYEQYF.